Described below is a single TCR beta chain sequence and its context. The data belong to a study of neoadjuvant anti-PD-1 for oral cavity cancer. Study-wide background: Non-progressing patients received a fourth nivolumab dose near day 43, then surgery on days 50-56.

Time point here: after neoadjuvant nivolumab, at surgical resection. The table came from immunoSEQ multiplex PCR; TCRdb's copy has only in-frame clones and leaves some out. The sample has 23,000 or so clones, over 20% seen once. Germline CDR1 is MNHEY and CDR2 is SVGAGI. CDR3 length equals 14 residues. Trimming removed 6 bases from V and 3 bases from J; junction bases left unmatched: 5. The rearrangement uses TRBV6-5 and TRBJ2-1, with 7 bases that match TRBD1. The sequencing here drew on tumor tissue, taken after nivolumab (anti-PD-1) treatment. The clonotype comes from a person between 40 and 79 years old with oral cavity squamous cell carcinoma. This CDR3 is CASRGTEHYNEQFF. In DNA form, the CDR3 reads TGTGCCAGCAGGGGGACAGAGCACTACAATGAGCAGTTCTTC.